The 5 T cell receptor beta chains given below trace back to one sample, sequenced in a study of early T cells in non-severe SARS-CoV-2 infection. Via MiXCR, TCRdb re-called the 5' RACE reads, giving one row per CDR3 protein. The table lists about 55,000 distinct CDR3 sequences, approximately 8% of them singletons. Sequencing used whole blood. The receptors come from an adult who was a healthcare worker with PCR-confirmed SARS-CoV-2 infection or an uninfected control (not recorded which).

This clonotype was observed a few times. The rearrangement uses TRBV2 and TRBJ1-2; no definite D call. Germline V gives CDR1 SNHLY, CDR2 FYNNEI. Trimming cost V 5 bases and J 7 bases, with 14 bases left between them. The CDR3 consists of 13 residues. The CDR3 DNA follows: TGTGCCAGCAGTCGGACTCTCACGGGTGGCTACACCTTC. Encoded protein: CASSRTLTGGYTF.

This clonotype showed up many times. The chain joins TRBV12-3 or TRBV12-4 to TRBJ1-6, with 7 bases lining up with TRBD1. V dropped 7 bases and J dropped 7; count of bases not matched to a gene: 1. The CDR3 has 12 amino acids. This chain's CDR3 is CASTGGNSPLHF. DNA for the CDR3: TGTGCCAGCACAGGGGGGAATTCACCCCTCCACTTT.

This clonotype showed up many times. The CDR3 DNA sequence: TGTGCTAGTGGTTTGGGGTTGGGGTACAATGAGCAGTTCTTC. This codes for CASGLGLGYNEQFF. The chain has TRBV12-5 and TRBJ2-1; no definite D call. V lost 1 base and J 4 bases, leaving 8 bases between the germline ends. Germline CDR1 and CDR2: LGHNT and FRNRAP. The CDR3 loop spans 14 amino acids.

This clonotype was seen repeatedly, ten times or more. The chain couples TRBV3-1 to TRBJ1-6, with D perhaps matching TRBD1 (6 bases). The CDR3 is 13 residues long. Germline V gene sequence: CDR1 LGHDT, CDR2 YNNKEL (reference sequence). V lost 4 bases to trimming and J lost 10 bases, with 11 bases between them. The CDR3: CASSPTGQSPLHF. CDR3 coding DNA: TGTGCCAGCAGCCCCACAGGGCAATCACCCCTCCACTTT. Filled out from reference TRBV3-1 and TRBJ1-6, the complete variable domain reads DTAVSQTPKYLVTQMGNDKSIKCEQNLGHDTMYWYKQDSKKFLKIMFSYNNKELIINETVPNRFSPKSPDKAHLNLHINSLELGDSAVYFCASSPTGQSPLHFGNGTRLTVT.

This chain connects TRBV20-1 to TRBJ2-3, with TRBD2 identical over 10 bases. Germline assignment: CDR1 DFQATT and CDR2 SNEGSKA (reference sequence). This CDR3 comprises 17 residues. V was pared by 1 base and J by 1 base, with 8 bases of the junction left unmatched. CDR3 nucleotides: TGCAGTGCTAGAGGGCCCCAGAGCGGGGGGGGCACAGATACGCAGTATTTT. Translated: CSARGPQSGGGTDTQYF.